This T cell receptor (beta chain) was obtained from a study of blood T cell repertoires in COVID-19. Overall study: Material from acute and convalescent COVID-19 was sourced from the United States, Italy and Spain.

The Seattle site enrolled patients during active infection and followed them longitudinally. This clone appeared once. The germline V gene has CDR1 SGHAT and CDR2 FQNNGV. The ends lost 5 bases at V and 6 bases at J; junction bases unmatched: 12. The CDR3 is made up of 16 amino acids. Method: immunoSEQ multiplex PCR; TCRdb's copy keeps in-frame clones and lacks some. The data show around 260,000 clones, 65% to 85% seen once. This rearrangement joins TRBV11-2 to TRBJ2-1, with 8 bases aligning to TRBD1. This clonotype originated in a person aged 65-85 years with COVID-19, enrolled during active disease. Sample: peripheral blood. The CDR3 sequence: CASSPWVGTGFNEQFF. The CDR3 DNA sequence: TGTGCCAGCAGCCCCTGGGTTGGGACAGGCTTCAATGAGCAGTTCTTC.